This T cell receptor (beta chain) was obtained from a study of vaccination effects on CD4 cells after COVID-19. CDR3 length equals 13 residues. V lost 8 bases, J lost 3 bases, and 13 bases lay in between. Germline V gene data show CDR1 as MNHEY and CDR2 as SVGAGI. A 10-day culture period preceded the isolation of CD4+ T cells. As concerns this clone: What it recognizes is unknown.

Clones were sequenced by immunoSEQ multiplex PCR, and TCRdb holds only the in-frame ones, with some missing. Of over 45,000 clones in the sample, 67% are singletons; the top ten hold about 5%. Sequences were derived from CD4+ T cells from PBMCs cultured without peptide, sampled before COVID-19 vaccination. The origin of this receptor is a human donor who received a COVID-19 vaccine. This chain links TRBV6-5 with TRBJ1-1; D might be TRBD1 (5 bases). As DNA, the CDR3 is TGTGCCAGCTCCCTCGTGGGGGACACTGAAGCTTTCTTT. Encoded protein: CASSLVGDTEAFF.